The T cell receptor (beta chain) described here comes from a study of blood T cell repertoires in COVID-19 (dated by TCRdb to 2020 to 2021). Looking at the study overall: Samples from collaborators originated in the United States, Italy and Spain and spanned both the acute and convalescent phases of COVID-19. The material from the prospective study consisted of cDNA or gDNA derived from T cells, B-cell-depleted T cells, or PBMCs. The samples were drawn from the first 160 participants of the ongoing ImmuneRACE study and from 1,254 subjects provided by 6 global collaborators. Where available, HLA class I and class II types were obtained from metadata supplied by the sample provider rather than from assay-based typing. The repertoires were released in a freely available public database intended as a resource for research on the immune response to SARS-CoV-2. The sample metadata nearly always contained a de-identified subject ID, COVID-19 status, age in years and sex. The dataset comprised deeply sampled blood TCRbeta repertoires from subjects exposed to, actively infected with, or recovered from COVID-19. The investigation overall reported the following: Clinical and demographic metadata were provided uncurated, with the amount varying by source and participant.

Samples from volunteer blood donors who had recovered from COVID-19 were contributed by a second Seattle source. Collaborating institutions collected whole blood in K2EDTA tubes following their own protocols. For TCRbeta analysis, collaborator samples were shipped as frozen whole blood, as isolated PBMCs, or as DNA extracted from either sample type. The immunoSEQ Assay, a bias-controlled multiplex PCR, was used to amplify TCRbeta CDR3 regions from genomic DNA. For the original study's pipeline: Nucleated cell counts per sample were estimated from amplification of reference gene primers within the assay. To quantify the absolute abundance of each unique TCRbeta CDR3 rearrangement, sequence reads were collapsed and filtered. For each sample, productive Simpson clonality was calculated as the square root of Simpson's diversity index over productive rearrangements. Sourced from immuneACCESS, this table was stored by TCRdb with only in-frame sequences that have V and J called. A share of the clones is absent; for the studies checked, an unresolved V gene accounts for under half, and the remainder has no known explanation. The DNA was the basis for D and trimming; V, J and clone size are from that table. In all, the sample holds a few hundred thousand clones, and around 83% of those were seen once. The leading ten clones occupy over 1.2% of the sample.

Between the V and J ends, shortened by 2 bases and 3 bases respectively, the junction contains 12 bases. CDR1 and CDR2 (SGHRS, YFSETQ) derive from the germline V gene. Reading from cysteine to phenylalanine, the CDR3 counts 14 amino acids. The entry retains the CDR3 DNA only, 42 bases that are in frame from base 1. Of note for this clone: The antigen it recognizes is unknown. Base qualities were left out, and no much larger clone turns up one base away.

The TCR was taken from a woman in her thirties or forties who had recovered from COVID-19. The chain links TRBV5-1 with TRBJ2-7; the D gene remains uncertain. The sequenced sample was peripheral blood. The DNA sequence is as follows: TGCGCCAGCAGCTTTACGCAAGGAGTCTACGAGCAGTACTTC. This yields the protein CASSFTQGVYEQYF.